This is a list of T cell receptor beta chains from one sample in a study of CD8 T cells in ankylosing spondylitis. TCRdb re-called the 5' RACE reads with MiXCR, one entry per CDR3 protein. Of some 700,000 distinct CDR3 sequences in the sample, under 20% were seen once. The sample consisted of blood, either unsorted or a sorted T cell fraction (not recorded which). These TCRs come from a male donor with ankylosing spondylitis. CDR3s include the opening cysteine and the closing phenylalanine or tryptophan. Fields, in order: J gene, CDR3 length, D gene, V gene, clone size, CDR3 protein, CDR3 DNA. A D gene is named only where the DNA matches it firmly. The size of a clone is reported for some rows only, either as once, few or many, or as a class for expanded clones.

J: TRBJ2-5; length: 11; D: -; V: TRBV4-3; size: few; CDR3: CASSQAAEYYF; DNA: TGCGCCAGCAGCCAAGCGGCCGAATACTACTTC
J: TRBJ2-2; length: 16; D: TRBD2; V: TRBV12-3/TRBV12-4; size: few; CDR3: CASSGRLAGGRGELFF; DNA: TGTGCCAGCAGTGGGAGACTAGCGGGGGGTCGAGGGGAGCTGTTTTTT
J: TRBJ1-2; length: 15; D: -; V: TRBV16; size: few; CDR3: CASSHPPGGEVGYTF; DNA: TGTGCCAGCAGCCACCCCCCCGGAGGGGAAGTTGGCTACACCTTC
J: TRBJ2-1; length: 16; D: -; V: TRBV5-1; size: -; CDR3: CASATLPGTGYNEQFF; DNA: TGCGCCAGCGCAACCCTCCCAGGGACGGGGTACAATGAGCAGTTCTTC
J: TRBJ2-3; length: 18; D: TRBD2; V: TRBV20-1; size: few; CDR3: CSARDRMRSGRTTDTQYF; DNA: TGCAGTGCTCGCGATAGAATGCGTAGCGGGAGGACCACAGATACGCAGTATTTT
J: TRBJ1-1; length: 15; D: -; V: TRBV15; size: -; CDR3: CATSRVWSVNTEAFF; DNA: TGTGCCACCAGCAGAGTGTGGTCAGTGAACACTGAAGCTTTCTTT
J: TRBJ2-1; length: 15; D: -; V: TRBV4-2; size: -; CDR3: CASSQDVAAPFFPFF; DNA: TGTGCCAGCAGCCAAGATGTAGCGGCCCCCTTTTTTCCGTTCTTC
J: TRBJ2-7; length: 14; D: TRBD2; V: TRBV7-2; size: -; CDR3: CASSFTSGSYEQYF; DNA: TGTGCCAGCAGCTTTACTAGCGGTTCCTACGAGCAGTACTTC
J: TRBJ2-3; length: 13; D: -; V: TRBV24-1; size: few; CDR3: CATSDYDFGTQYF; DNA: TGTGCCACCAGTGACTATGACTTTGGTACGCAGTATTTT
J: TRBJ2-3; length: 16; D: TRBD2; V: TRBV11-2; size: few; CDR3: CASSLTSGGAVDTQYF; DNA: TGTGCCAGCAGCTTGACTAGCGGGGGGGCAGTAGATACGCAGTATTTT
J: TRBJ2-7; length: 13; D: -; V: TRBV7-2; size: few; CDR3: CASSASPGYEQYF; DNA: TGTGCCAGCAGCGCCTCCCCCGGCTACGAGCAGTACTTC
J: TRBJ2-1; length: 15; D: TRBD1; V: TRBV10-3; size: -; CDR3: CAISATGGDYNEQFF; DNA: TGTGCCATCAGCGCGACAGGGGGTGATTACAATGAGCAGTTCTTC
J: TRBJ2-2; length: 14; D: -; V: TRBV7-9; size: -; CDR3: CASSARSHTGELFF; DNA: TGTGCCAGCAGCGCCCGTTCACACACCGGGGAGCTGTTTTTT
J: TRBJ1-3; length: 16; D: -; V: TRBV28; size: few; CDR3: CASRPPGFSSGNTIYF; DNA: TGTGCCAGCAGACCTCCAGGGTTTAGCTCTGGAAACACCATATATTTT
J: TRBJ1-3; length: 16; D: TRBD1; V: TRBV12-3/TRBV12-4; size: once; CDR3: CASSPSSGGPRNTIYF; DNA: TGTGCCAGCAGTCCCTCTTCAGGGGGCCCCCGAAACACCATATATTTT
J: TRBJ2-5; length: 16; D: -; V: TRBV12-5; size: few; CDR3: CASALGRVGGQETQYF; DNA: TGTGCTAGTGCCCTAGGGAGGGTAGGGGGCCAAGAGACCCAGTACTTC
J: TRBJ1-4; length: 13; D: -; V: TRBV29-1; size: few; CDR3: CSAPGVNNEKLFF; DNA: TGCAGCGCCCCAGGGGTTAATAATGAAAAACTGTTTTTT
J: TRBJ2-5; length: 15; D: TRBD1; V: TRBV5-1; size: -; CDR3: CASSLGQGYQETQYF; DNA: TGCGCCAGCAGCTTGGGACAGGGGTACCAAGAGACCCAGTACTTC
J: TRBJ2-6; length: 13; D: -; V: TRBV6-2/TRBV6-3; size: few; CDR3: CASRRGGANVLTF; DNA: TGTGCCAGCAGGCGGGGAGGGGCCAACGTCCTGACTTTC
J: TRBJ1-1; length: 15; D: -; V: TRBV12-3/TRBV12-4; size: many; CDR3: CASSLGALRTTEAFF; DNA: TGTGCCAGCAGTTTAGGGGCCTTAAGGACCACTGAAGCTTTCTTT
J: TRBJ2-5; length: 15; D: -; V: TRBV4-1; size: few; CDR3: CASRVGLGAKETQYF; DNA: TGCGCCAGCAGGGTGGGGTTGGGGGCTAAAGAGACCCAGTACTTC
J: TRBJ2-3; length: 16; D: TRBD2; V: TRBV7-2; size: -; CDR3: CASSLVGGRKTDTQYF; DNA: TGTGCCAGCAGCTTAGTGGGCGGGAGGAAGACAGATACGCAGTATTTT
J: TRBJ2-3; length: 16; D: TRBD1; V: TRBV12-3/TRBV12-4; size: -; CDR3: CASSGRRTGGTDTQYF; DNA: TGTGCCAGCAGTGGCCGAAGGACAGGGGGCACAGATACGCAGTATTTT
J: TRBJ1-3; length: 12; D: -; V: TRBV10-3; size: -; CDR3: CAIEGPGNTIYF; DNA: TGTGCCATCGAGGGTCCCGGAAACACCATATATTTT
J: TRBJ1-2; length: 14; D: -; V: TRBV24-1; size: few; CDR3: CATSDFNGNYGYTF; DNA: TGTGCCACCAGTGATTTCAACGGAAACTATGGCTACACCTTC
J: TRBJ2-1; length: 14; D: TRBD2; V: TRBV7-9; size: -; CDR3: CASSPKRDNNEQFF; DNA: TGTGCCAGCAGCCCTAAGCGGGATAACAATGAGCAGTTCTTC
J: TRBJ2-1; length: 15; D: -; V: TRBV2; size: few; CDR3: CASSEAGGSYNEQFF; DNA: TGTGCCAGCAGTGAAGCGGGCGGGTCCTACAATGAGCAGTTCTTC
J: TRBJ1-2; length: 13; D: -; V: TRBV28; size: -; CDR3: CASSFGASYGYTF; DNA: TGTGCCAGCAGTTTCGGGGCCAGCTATGGCTACACCTTC
J: TRBJ1-1; length: 15; D: -; V: TRBV7-9; size: -; CDR3: CASREQEGPNTEAFF; DNA: TGTGCCAGCAGAGAACAGGAGGGGCCGAACACTGAAGCTTTCTTT
J: TRBJ1-6; length: 14; D: -; V: TRBV5-1; size: many; CDR3: CASSLGLSDSPLHF; DNA: TGCGCCAGCAGCTTGGGACTCTCCGATTCACCCCTCCACTTT
J: TRBJ1-4; length: 13; D: -; V: TRBV6-6; size: few; CDR3: CASRDGGGEKLFF; DNA: TGTGCCAGCAGGGACGGGGGGGGCGAAAAACTGTTTTTT